What follows are 24 T cell receptor beta chains derived from one specimen sequenced in a study of T cell repertoires in cytomegalovirus infection. TCRdb independently ran MiXCR on the reads; one entry per CDR3 protein. The sample yields roughly 640,000 distinct CDR3 sequences, 20% to 30% seen once. The sample comprised CD8+ T cells from PBMCs. The source is a human donor in good health (CMV status not recorded). Some clones in this sample may be carry-over from other donors' samples.

Only a few counts were recorded for this clonotype. One junction end disagrees with the germline gene, perhaps due to a read error. The V and J genes are TRBV7-7 and TRBJ1-6; D uncertain. The CDR3 covers 13 residues. Germline V gives CDR1 SSHAT, CDR2 FNYEAQ (reference sequence). The CDR3 DNA is TGTGCTAGCAGCTCAGAGCTAAATTCACCCCTCCACTTT. Its translation: CASSSELNSPLHF.

This sequence joins TRBV28 and TRBJ1-1, with 9 nucleotides matching TRBD1. Germline values: CDR1 MDHEN, CDR2 SYDVKM. The CDR3 is 19 amino acids. J lost 1 base, V lost 8 bases, and 20 bases had no gene match. CDR3 region: CASGDLGLAGQGRNTEAFF. CDR3 DNA sequence: TGTGCCAGCGGGGACCTAGGGTTGGCGGGACAGGGTAGGAACACTGAAGCTTTCTTT.

The rearrangement joins TRBV27 to TRBJ2-7, with D perhaps TRBD2 (6 bases). This CDR3 comprises 11 residues. The V gene's germline CDR1 is MNHEY and CDR2 SMNVEV (reference sequence). The V and J ends lost 7 bases and 8 bases respectively, with 12 bases between them. This chain's CDR3 is CASTNGGKQYV. Here the CDR3 DNA reads TGTGCCAGCACCAACGGAGGGAAGCAGTACGTC.

This clonotype occurred a few times. V is TRBV28 and J is TRBJ2-6, with D possibly TRBD2 on 6 matching bases. Germline V gene sequence: CDR1 MDHEN, CDR2 SYDVKM. Trimming removed 8 bases from V and 0 bases from J, with 23 bases in between. The CDR3 is 19 residues long. The CDR3 spells CASWGGKLTTTSGANVLTF. In DNA, the CDR3 is TGTGCCAGCTGGGGCGGGAAACTTACAACAACCTCTGGGGCCAACGTCCTGACTTTC.

This clonotype was detected many times. This rearrangement joins TRBV6-5 to TRBJ2-7; D gene ambiguous. Trimming shortened V by 3 bases and J by 9 bases, and 18 bases separated the two germline ends. Germline CDR1 reads MNHEY; CDR2 reads SVGAGI. The CDR3 runs 14 residues. The CDR3 DNA is TGTGCCAGCAGTTATTCTTCTAACTGGGATGGGCAGTACTTC. Translation: CASSYSSNWDGQYF.

This clonotype has just a few counts. The gene calls are TRBV24-1 and TRBJ2-1; 7 bases match TRBD1. Germline assignment: CDR1 KGHDR and CDR2 SFDVKD. Germline trimming cut 4 bases from V and 4 bases from J; bases unmatched to any gene: 3. CDR3 length: 14 residues. The CDR3 spells CATSEDREYNEQFF. In DNA form, the CDR3 reads TGTGCCACCAGTGAAGACAGGGAATACAATGAGCAGTTCTTC.

This clonotype came up many times. The chain combines TRBV7-9 with TRBJ1-5; 9 bases line up with TRBD1. Germline CDR1 SEHNR, CDR2 FQNEAQ (reference sequence). The CDR3 length is 13 residues. The J segment lost 8 bases and the V segment lost 3 bases, leaving 2 bases of the junction unmatched. CDR3 protein: CASSLDRGEPQHF. In DNA, the CDR3 is TGTGCCAGCAGCTTGGACAGGGGTGAGCCCCAGCATTTT. The whole variable domain, remainder taken from reference TRBV7-9 and TRBJ1-5, is DTGVSQNPRHKITKRGQNVTFRCDPISEHNRLYWYRQTLGQGPEFLTYFQNEAQLEKSRLLSDRFSAERPKGSFSTLEIQRTEQGDSAMYLCASSLDRGEPQHFGDGTRLSIL.

Only a few counts were recorded for this clonotype. V usage is TRBV5-6 and J usage is TRBJ1-5; possibly TRBD1 for D (6 bases). Per germline, CDR1 SGHDT and CDR2 YYEEEE. The CDR3 runs to 15 residues. V was pared by 3 bases and J by 5 bases, with 15 bases between. Here the CDR3 reads CASSYGTSVYQPQHF. CDR3 sequence (DNA): TGTGCCAGCAGCTATGGGACATCGGTTTATCAGCCCCAGCATTTT.

This rearrangement joins TRBV12-3 or TRBV12-4 to TRBJ2-1; D is possibly TRBD2 (5 bases). V lost 3 bases and J lost 1, with 22 bases in between. The CDR3 sequence is 19 residues long. The CDR3 DNA is TGTGCCAGCAGTTTCGCCCCTAGCCTAAGACACGAATCCTACAATGAGCAGTTCTTC. It yields the protein CASSFAPSLRHESYNEQFF.

The CDR3 loop is CASTPGLGFGEQFF. The CDR3, as DNA: TGTGCCAGCACCCCGGGACTAGGATTCGGTGAGCAGTTCTTC. The chain combines TRBV6-5 with TRBJ2-1; 8 nucleotides agree with TRBD2. Germline CDR1 and CDR2: MNHEY and SVGAGI. With 7 bases clipped from V and 9 bases from J, the junction kept 11 bases outside the gene matches. The length of the CDR3 is 14 residues.

The sample holds many counts of this clonotype. It may be a read error: a sequence one base away is much more abundant. The V call is TRBV7-9, the J call TRBJ1-5; D is unclear. CDR1 is SEHNR, CDR2 FQNEAQ, per germline (reference sequence). The CDR3 sequence is 12 residues long. V dropped 1 base and J dropped 5 bases, with 3 bases sitting between them. The CDR3 loop is CASSLDHQPQHF. In DNA form, the CDR3 reads TGTGCCAGCAGCTTAGACCATCAGCCCCAGCATTTT.

The chain carries TRBV24-1 and TRBJ2-2; the match to TRBD2 covers 12 bases. The CDR3 spans 16 residues. Germline lookup yields CDR1 KGHDR and CDR2 SFDVKD. V trimming: 2 bases; J trimming: 5 bases; junction bases outside the gene matches: 2. CDR3 region: CATSDSSGGETGELFF. In DNA form, the CDR3 reads TGTGCCACCAGTGATTCTAGCGGGGGGGAAACCGGGGAGCTGTTTTTT.

This clonotype was counted once. This sequence joins TRBV20-1 and TRBJ2-6; 9 bases are a match to TRBD2. J gave up 2 bases and V 5 bases, and 13 bases lay outside the gene matches. Per germline, CDR1 DFQATT and CDR2 SNEGSKA (reference sequence). The CDR3 is made up of 18 amino acids. The CDR3 region is CSAPRHVAGGAGANVLTF. The CDR3 nucleotides are TGCAGTGCTCCTCGCCACGTGGCGGGGGGGGCTGGGGCCAACGTCCTGACTTTC.

The chain recombines TRBV29-1 with TRBJ1-3, with D unresolved. Trimming stripped 5 bases from V and 0 bases from J, with 14 bases between. Germline values: CDR1 SQVTM, CDR2 ANQGSEA. The CDR3 has 15 amino acids. The CDR3 bases are TGCAGCGTTATTTATCATCAGGCCTCTGGAAACACCATATATTTT. Translating gives CSVIYHQASGNTIYF.

This clonotype was seen more than once but under ten times. This sequence joins TRBV6-2 or TRBV6-3 and TRBJ2-1, with 7 bases identical to TRBD1. The germline gives CDR1 MNHEY, CDR2 SVGEGT. The CDR3 consists of 15 residues. Trimming cost V 2 bases and J 9 bases; bases outside gene matches: 10. The CDR3 sequence: CASSYDRDYTREQFF. CDR3 sequence (DNA): TGTGCCAGCAGTTACGACAGGGATTATACTCGTGAGCAGTTCTTC.

This clonotype was counted only a few times. This chain joins TRBV2 and TRBJ2-1; D uncertain. Germline assignment: CDR1 SNHLY and CDR2 FYNNEI. This CDR3 spans 15 amino acids. Trimming cost V 3 bases and J 0 bases, with 9 bases left between them. CDR3 in amino acids: CASSESFPSYNEQFF. CDR3 nucleotide sequence: TGTGCCAGCAGTGAGTCTTTTCCCTCCTACAATGAGCAGTTCTTC. Full variable domain (outside the CDR3, taken from reference TRBV2 and TRBJ2-1): EPEVTQTPSHQVTQMGQEVILRCVPISNHLYFYWYRQILGQKVEFLVSFYNNEISEKSEIFDDQFSVERPDGSNFTLKIRSTKLEDSAMYFCASSESFPSYNEQFFGPGTRLTVL.

The rearrangement joins TRBV7-2 to TRBJ2-5; no clear D gene. Trimming pared 1 base from V and 1 base from J, leaving 10 bases between. CDR3 length equals 15 residues. The germline V gene has CDR1 SGHTA and CDR2 FQGNSA. This CDR3 is CASSLGVRVQETQYF. DNA of the CDR3: TGTGCCAGCAGCTTAGGAGTCAGAGTCCAAGAGACCCAGTACTTC.

This clonotype has a handful of counts. The V gene is TRBV18, the J gene TRBJ1-2; D gene uncertain. V was shortened by 2 bases and J by 0 bases, with 10 bases between the two germline ends. This CDR3 contains 15 residues. From germline, CDR1 is KGHSH and CDR2 LQKENI. CDR3 nucleotides: TGTGCCAGCTCACCAAGAAACATCTCTAACTATGGCTACACCTTC. This encodes CASSPRNISNYGYTF. Complete variable domain (other parts from reference TRBV18 and TRBJ1-2): NAGVMQNPRHLVRRRGQEARLRCSPMKGHSHVYWYRQLPEEGLKFMVYLQKENIIDESGMPKERFSAEFPKEGPSILRIQQVVRGDSAAYFCASSPRNISNYGYTFGSGTRLTVV.

V is TRBV11-2 and J is TRBJ2-3, with a weak D call TRBD1 (6 bases). V was cut by 5 bases and J by 6 bases, with 30 bases left in between. Germline lookup yields CDR1 SGHAT and CDR2 FQNNGV. This CDR3 is 19 amino acids long. CDR3: CASSQTLAPGHRFLDTQYF. CDR3 DNA: TGTGCCAGCAGCCAGACCTTGGCGCCGGGACACCGTTTTTTGGATACGCAGTATTTT.

The chain uses TRBV13 and TRBJ2-5, with TRBD1 matching over 7 bases. Per germline, CDR1 PRHDT and CDR2 FYEKMQ (reference sequence). The CDR3 runs to 15 residues. Trimming at V came to 5 bases and at J to 2 bases, leaving 8 bases not matched to a gene. The CDR3: CASSDRDSHQETQYF. The CDR3, as DNA: TGTGCCAGCAGCGACCGGGACAGTCATCAAGAGACCCAGTACTTC.

This chain connects TRBV28 to TRBJ2-5; TRBD1 is a possible D gene (6 bases). The CDR3 is 14 residues long. Trimming shortened V by 7 bases and J by 9 bases, and 21 bases separated the two germline ends. CDR1 and CDR2 from the germline V gene are MDHEN and SYDVKM. The CDR3 loop reads CASTPGQRDWAQYF. DNA of the CDR3: TGTGCCAGCACTCCCGGACAGAGAGATTGGGCCCAGTACTTC.

This clonotype was seen a handful of times. The rearrangement joins TRBV19 to TRBJ2-1; tentatively, D is TRBD2 (7 bases). The germline gives CDR1 LNHDA, CDR2 SQIVND (reference sequence). The CDR3 spans 15 residues. Trimming removed 6 bases at V and 8 bases at J, with 20 bases between. The CDR3 reads CASSPQWGGPDEQFF. The DNA for the CDR3 is TGTGCCAGTAGCCCACAGTGGGGGGGCCCCGATGAGCAGTTCTTC.

This rearrangement joins TRBV10-2 to TRBJ2-7, with D possibly matching TRBD1 (7 bases). The length of the CDR3 is 14 residues. The germline V gene encodes CDR1 WSHSY and CDR2 SAAADI. The V and J ends lost 2 bases and 4 bases respectively, with 12 bases between them. CDR3 nucleotide sequence: TGCGCCAGCAGTGAGGCAGGGGGGAAGTACGAGCAGTACTTC. It specifies CASSEAGGKYEQYF.

The chain is built from TRBV7-9 and TRBJ2-3, with TRBD2 matching over 7 bases. CDR1 is SEHNR and CDR2 is FQNEAQ in the germline V gene (reference sequence). The CDR3 consists of 18 residues. V dropped 5 bases and J dropped 1; count of bases not matched to a gene: 15. Here the CDR3 DNA reads TGTGCCAGCAGCAAAAGCGGGGATTACCTAGGTCGCACAGATACGCAGTATTTT. It encodes CASSKSGDYLGRTDTQYF.